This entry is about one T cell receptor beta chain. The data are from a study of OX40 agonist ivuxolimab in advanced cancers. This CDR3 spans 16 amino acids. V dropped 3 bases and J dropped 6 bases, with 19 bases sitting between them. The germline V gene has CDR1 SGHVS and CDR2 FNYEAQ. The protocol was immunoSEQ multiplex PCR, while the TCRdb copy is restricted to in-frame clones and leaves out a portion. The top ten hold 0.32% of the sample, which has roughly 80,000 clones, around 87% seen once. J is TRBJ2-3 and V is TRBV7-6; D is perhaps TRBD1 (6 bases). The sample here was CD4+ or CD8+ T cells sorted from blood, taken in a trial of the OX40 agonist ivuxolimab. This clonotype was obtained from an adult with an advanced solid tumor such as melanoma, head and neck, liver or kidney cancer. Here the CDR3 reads CASSFSWDTGTDTQYF. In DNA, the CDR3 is TGTGCCAGCAGCTTCTCGTGGGACACGGGGACGGATACGCAGTATTTT.